These T cell receptor beta chains were read from a single sample in a study of T-cell reconstitution after alpha-beta-depleted transplantation in children. TCRdb reprocessed the PCR reads via MiXCR and lists one record per CDR3 protein. The sample includes about 870,000 distinct CDR3 sequences, 15% to 20% of them seen just once. This sample comprised PBMCs, mostly from graft donor cells, obtained 360 days after TCRalphabeta/CD19-depleted stem cell transplant. Source of these receptors: a male patient under 18 who had a stem cell transplant for acute lymphoblastic leukemia, so the T cells may come from the graft donor. Each CDR3 is given with its conserved first and last residue. Each record gives: D gene, clone size, V gene, J gene, CDR3 protein, CDR3 DNA. A D gene is named only where the DNA matches it firmly. Expanded clones get a size class; other rows say once, few or many, or leave the size out.

>NA|NA|TRBV6-1|TRBJ1-1
CASGGWGGTEAFF
TGTGCCAGCGGCGGGTGGGGCGGCACTGAAGCTTTCTTT
>NA|NA|TRBV10-3|TRBJ2-7
CAISESVLSGSYEQYF
TGTGCCATCAGTGAGTCGGTTCTTAGCGGATCCTACGAGCAGTACTTC
>NA|few|TRBV2|TRBJ2-7
CASKVDVAYEQYF
TGTGCCAGCAAAGTTGACGTCGCCTACGAGCAGTACTTC
>NA|many|TRBV29-1|TRBJ1-1
CSTMDSNTEAFF
TGCAGCACGATGGACAGCAACACTGAAGCTTTCTTT
>TRBD2|NA|TRBV6-2/TRBV6-3|TRBJ2-7
CASRSSGSRPYEQYF
TGTGCCAGCAGATCGAGCGGGAGCAGGCCCTACGAGCAGTACTTC
>NA|NA|TRBV19|TRBJ1-1
CASRWVGEWTEAFF
TGTGCCAGTCGCTGGGTAGGGGAGTGGACTGAAGCTTTCTTT
>NA|few|TRBV2|TRBJ2-7
CASSERFYEQYF
TGTGCCAGCAGTGAACGATTCTACGAGCAGTACTTC
>NA|few|TRBV29-1|TRBJ1-1
CSVAAADMNTEAFF
TGCAGCGTTGCCGCGGCGGATATGAACACTGAAGCTTTCTTT
>TRBD2|NA|TRBV20-1|TRBJ2-1
CSARTGTSGSIREQFF
TGCAGTGCTCGAACCGGGACTAGCGGGAGTATTAGGGAGCAGTTCTTC
>NA|many|TRBV6-1|TRBJ2-5
CASSPQGWGRETQYF
TGTGCCAGCAGTCCACAGGGATGGGGGAGAGAGACCCAGTACTTC
>TRBD1|NA|TRBV11-2|TRBJ2-7
CASSWGTGTIEQYF
TGTGCCAGCAGCTGGGGGACAGGGACCATCGAGCAGTACTTC
>NA|few|TRBV7-2|TRBJ2-5
CASSLEPAEETQYF
TGTGCCAGCAGCTTAGAACCAGCGGAGGAGACCCAGTACTTC
>TRBD1|once|TRBV7-9|TRBJ2-1
CASSLQGGREQFF
TGTGCCAGCAGCTTACAAGGGGGCAGAGAGCAGTTCTTC
>TRBD1|NA|TRBV12-3/TRBV12-4|TRBJ1-3
CASPFWDRLAGNTIYF
TGTGCCAGCCCTTTTTGGGACAGGCTCGCTGGAAACACCATATATTTT
>NA|NA|TRBV15|TRBJ2-1
CATSRGLGEQFF
TGTGCCACCAGCAGAGGCCTGGGTGAGCAGTTCTTC
>TRBD1|few|TRBV5-1|TRBJ2-5
CASSWPQGIGETQYF
TGCGCCAGCAGCTGGCCACAGGGGATAGGCGAGACCCAGTACTTC
>NA|many|TRBV20-1|TRBJ1-2
CSAEHVQGNYGYTF
TGCAGTGCCGAACACGTTCAGGGGAACTATGGCTACACCTTC